The clone carrying this T cell receptor beta chain was seen a few times. One entry per CDR3 protein results from TCRdb running MiXCR on the 5' RACE reads. Found here are about 270,000 distinct CDR3 sequences, about 16% of them singletons; the top ten hold roughly 23%. The sample comes from a study of T-cell memory formation after mild COVID-19. This TCR came from a man younger than 35 who had mild COVID-19 (a few samples of this study predate the infection). Cell type and time point are not known. The sample consisted of PBMCs or a T cell subset sorted from them (not recorded which).

This CDR3 is CATGGGAYGYTF. For the CDR3, the DNA is TGTGCCACCGGGGGAGGTGCCTATGGCTACACCTTC. This chain uses TRBV24-1 with TRBJ1-2, with D possibly TRBD1 on 5 matching bases. CDR1 and CDR2 (germline): KGHDR, SFDVKD. The CDR3 covers 12 residues. Trimming removed 9 bases at V and 4 bases at J, with 11 bases between.